This passage covers 18 T cell receptor beta chains from one sample sequenced in a study of cytomegalovirus exposure and HLA in healthy donors. The study ran its PCR with 60 Vbeta and 13 Jbeta primers. TCRdb keeps only in-frame clones here, not all; method: immunoSEQ multiplex PCR. The sample shows approximately 200,000 clones, 65% to 90% of them seen only once. The specimen sequenced was PBMCs. The source of these receptors is a girl aged 5-17 years in good health and CMV-seronegative.

V and J are TRBV15 and TRBJ2-5, with D possibly being TRBD1 (5 bases). CDR3 length: 13 amino acids. Trimming removed 7 bases from V and 5 bases from J, with 14 bases in between. The V gene's germline CDR1 is LNHNV and CDR2 YYDKDF (reference sequence). In nucleotides, the CDR3 is TGTGCCACCACTTTAAGGGGCCGGGAGACCCAGTACTTC. This translates into CATTLRGRETQYF.

The rearrangement uses TRBV9 and TRBJ2-1, with D uncertain. Germline values: CDR1 SGDLS, CDR2 YYNGEE. This CDR3 comprises 14 residues. Between the trimmed V and J ends, which lost 0 bases and 0 bases, there was a span of 4 bases. CDR3 sequence (DNA): TGTGCCAGCAGCGTAGATAGCTCCTACAATGAGCAGTTCTTC. Amino acid sequence: CASSVDSSYNEQFF. Full variable domain (rest looked up from reference TRBV9 and TRBJ2-1): DSGVTQTPKHLITATGQRVTLRCSPRSGDLSVYWYQQSLDQGLQFLIQYYNGEERAKGNILERFSAQQFPDLHSELNLSSLELGDSALYFCASSVDSSYNEQFFGPGTRLTVL.

The CDR3 region is CASSLTQYQPQHF. The CDR3, as DNA: TGTGCCAGCAGCTTAACCCAGTATCAGCCCCAGCATTTT. This rearrangement joins TRBV7-8 to TRBJ1-5, with D unresolved. The CDR3 is 13 residues long. Per germline, CDR1 SGHVS and CDR2 FQNEAQ. Trimming cost V 2 bases and J 5 bases, with 7 bases left between them.

The V gene is TRBV7-3, the J gene TRBJ2-1; no clear D. Deletions cut 2 bases from V and 5 bases from J, with 7 bases between. The CDR3 extends over 13 amino acids. Per germline, CDR1 SGHTA and CDR2 FQGTGA. CDR3 sequence (DNA): TGTGCCAGCAGCTTAGGAGTAGACAATGAGCAGTTCTTC. Its translation: CASSLGVDNEQFF.

This clone showed up just once. The chain recombines TRBV19 with TRBJ2-1; perhaps TRBD1 as D (7 bases). Germline V gives CDR1 LNHDA, CDR2 SQIVND (reference sequence). The CDR3 spans 14 residues. V was clipped by 4 bases and J by 5 bases, with 12 bases between them. The CDR3 DNA reads as TGTGCCAGTAGTACGGCAGGGGGGAACAATGAGCAGTTCTTC. Translating gives CASSTAGGNNEQFF.

The chain couples TRBV4-2 to TRBJ1-1; 7 bases are shared with TRBD1. Germline trimming cut 1 base from V and 5 bases from J; bases unmatched to any gene: 19. The CDR3 has 19 amino acids. Germline V gene data show CDR1 as LGHNA and CDR2 as YNFKEQ. DNA for the CDR3: TGTGCCAGCAGCCAAGGGAGGGTTATTGAGACAGGGCCACTTACTGAAGCTTTCTTT. Translation: CASSQGRVIETGPLTEAFF.

As concerns this clone: The sample carries other DNA sequences with the same CDR3. The rearrangement uses TRBV7-9 and TRBJ1-2; no clear D gene. Germline V CDR1 and CDR2: SEHNR, FQNEAQ (reference sequence). The V end was cut by 3 bases, the J end by 2 bases, with 10 bases between. The CDR3 is 14 residues long. For the CDR3, the DNA is TGTGCCAGCAGCTTTAGGGAGGGAAACTATGGCTACACCTTC. It codes for CASSFREGNYGYTF.

This sequence joins TRBV7-9 and TRBJ1-5, with 10 bases lining up with TRBD1. The germline CDR1 and CDR2 sequences are SEHNR and FQNEAQ (reference sequence). J gave up 4 bases and V 2 bases, and 11 bases lay outside the gene matches. The CDR3 runs 18 residues. CDR3 DNA sequence: TGTGCCAGCAGCTTATCGGCGTACGCGGGACAGGGGAATCAGCCCCAGCATTTT. It translates to CASSLSAYAGQGNQPQHF.

DNA for the CDR3: TGTGCCAGCAGAACTAGTAAGGGCCGGGTTAGCAATCAGCCCCAGCATTTT. Amino acid sequence: CASRTSKGRVSNQPQHF. This chain links TRBV28 with TRBJ1-5; D not resolved. The V and J ends lost 6 bases and 0 bases respectively, with 18 bases between them. CDR3 size: 17 residues. CDR1 is MDHEN, CDR2 SYDVKM, per germline. Looking up the rest from reference TRBV28 and TRBJ1-5 gives the full variable domain: DVKVTQSSRYLVKRTGEKVFLECVQDMDHENMFWYRQDPGLGLRLIYFSYDVKMKEKGDIPEGYSVSREKKERFSLILESASTNQTSMYLCASRTSKGRVSNQPQHFGDGTRLSIL.

This clone was recorded a few times. V is TRBV29-1 and J is TRBJ2-7; D possibly corresponds to TRBD2 (7 bases). The CDR3 is 11 residues long. Deletions cut 6 bases from V and 6 bases from J, with 12 bases between. Germline V gene lookup returns CDR1 SQVTM and CDR2 ANQGSEA. The CDR3 region has the DNA TGCAGCGTCCCCGGGGGGCTCGAGCAGTACTTC. Its translation is CSVPGGLEQYF.

V usage is TRBV27 and J usage is TRBJ2-7; the match to TRBD2 covers 11 bases. The CDR3 is made up of 17 amino acids. Germline trimming cut 3 bases from V and 5 bases from J; bases unmatched to any gene: 12. Germline CDR1 MNHEY, CDR2 SMNVEV (reference sequence). CDR3: CASSLSSGRAYMNEQYF. The CDR3 DNA sequence: TGTGCCAGCAGTTTGAGTAGCGGGAGGGCCTATATGAACGAGCAGTACTTC.

This clone has only one observation. The chain has TRBV28 and TRBJ2-7; D gene unclear. Trimming removed 6 bases at V and 1 base at J, with 10 bases between. The CDR3 spans 13 residues. Germline CDR1 is MDHEN and CDR2 is SYDVKM. The CDR3 nucleotides are TGTGCCAGCAGGAGCCTCTCATCCTACGAGCAGTACTTC. Translating gives CASRSLSSYEQYF.

V and J are TRBV30 and TRBJ2-1, with D possibly matching TRBD2 (6 bases). Germline V gene sequence: CDR1 GTSNPN, CDR2 SVGIG (reference sequence). This CDR3 spans 15 amino acids. V lost 2 bases and J 4 bases, leaving 15 bases between the germline ends. In DNA, the CDR3 is TGTGCCTGGAGTTCCATAGGAGGGCGGTACAATGAGCAGTTCTTC. This sequence encodes CAWSSIGGRYNEQFF.

This clone was seen just once. V usage is TRBV5-1 and J usage is TRBJ1-5; 7 bases line up with TRBD1. The CDR3 has 14 amino acids. Losses at the gene ends were 4 bases for V and 5 bases for J; bases not matched to a gene: 6. In germline, CDR1 is SGHRS, CDR2 YFSETQ. The CDR3 DNA sequence: TGCGCCAGCAGCGTAGGGGGCGGGGATCAGCCCCAGCATTTT. It translates to CASSVGGGDQPQHF.

V is TRBV6-1 and J is TRBJ1-5; D call uncertain. Trimming left V 5 bases short and J 1 base short, with 12 bases between. The germline V gene has CDR1 MNHNS and CDR2 SASEGT. The CDR3 loop spans 15 amino acids. The CDR3 reads CASSIKNSSNQPQHF. CDR3 sequence (DNA): TGTGCCAGCAGTATTAAGAACAGCAGCAATCAGCCCCAGCATTTT.

In nucleotides, the CDR3 is TGCGCCAGCAGTGAGTTGGGAGTAATTTCACGACAACTGTTTTTT. Amino acid sequence: CASSELGVISRQLFF. This chain connects TRBV10-2 to TRBJ1-4; D not resolved. CDR1 and CDR2 from the germline V gene are WSHSY and SAAADI. This CDR3 is 15 amino acids long. V dropped 1 base and J dropped 12 bases, with 18 bases sitting between them.

The sample holds one count of this clone. J is TRBJ1-1 and V is TRBV19, with TRBD1 as a possible D gene (6 bases). CDR3 length equals 16 residues. Deletions cut 5 bases from V and 0 bases from J, with 16 bases between. The germline V gene encodes CDR1 LNHDA and CDR2 SQIVND (reference sequence). DNA for the CDR3: TGTGCCAGTAGTGCCCAGGACAGAGGAATGAACACTGAAGCTTTCTTT. Translating it yields CASSAQDRGMNTEAFF.

This clone was observed a few times. The V call is TRBV28, the J call TRBJ1-5; the D gene is possibly TRBD1 (5 bases). From germline, CDR1 is MDHEN and CDR2 SYDVKM. Between the trimmed V and J ends, which lost 3 bases and 5 bases, there was a span of 17 bases. There are 16 residues in the CDR3. In nucleotides, the CDR3 is TGTGCCAGCAGTTTTGGGGTGGGGCAGATTGATCAGCCCCAGCATTTT. The encoded protein is CASSFGVGQIDQPQHF.